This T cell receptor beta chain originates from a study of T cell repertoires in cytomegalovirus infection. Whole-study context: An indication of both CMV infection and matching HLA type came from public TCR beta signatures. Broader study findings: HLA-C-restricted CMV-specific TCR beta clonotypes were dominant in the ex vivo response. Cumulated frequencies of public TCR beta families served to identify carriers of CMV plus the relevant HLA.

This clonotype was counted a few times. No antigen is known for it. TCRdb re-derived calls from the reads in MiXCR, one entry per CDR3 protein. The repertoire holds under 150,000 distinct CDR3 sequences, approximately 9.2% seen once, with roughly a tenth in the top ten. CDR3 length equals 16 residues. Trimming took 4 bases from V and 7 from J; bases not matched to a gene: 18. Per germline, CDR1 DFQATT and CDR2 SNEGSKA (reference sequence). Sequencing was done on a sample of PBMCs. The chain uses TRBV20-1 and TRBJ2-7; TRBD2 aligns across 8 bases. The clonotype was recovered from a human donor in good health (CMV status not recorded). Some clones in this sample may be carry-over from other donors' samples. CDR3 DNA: TGCAGTGCTAACCTCCCGGGGGGGGGCAGGTCGGTAGAGCAGTACTTC. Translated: CSANLPGGGRSVEQYF.